This T cell receptor beta chain was recorded in a study of T cell changes during pregnancy in multiple sclerosis (dated by TCRdb to about 2019). Looking at the study overall: The study looked at changes in the T cell repertoire across pregnancy in women with multiple sclerosis.

As concerns this clone: The antigen this receptor binds is unknown. No much larger clonotype is one base removed from it; base qualities were not supplied.

Trimming takes 6 bases from V and 8 bases from J, and the germline ends sit 22 bases apart. CDR1 and CDR2, per the germline V gene, are SGHTA and FQGNSA. Measured from the cysteine to the phenylalanine, the CDR3 is 15 residues long. Just CDR3 DNA is preserved here, 45 bases in frame from base 1. Library creation used the immunoSEQ multiplex PCR assay. As stored in TCRdb, this immuneACCESS dataset retains in-frame rearrangements with V and J assigned. A fraction of the clones does not appear; measured against another copy, unresolved V genes explain less than half of the discrepancy, and the remainder lacks a known reason. The table for this sample lists about 44,000 clones; 80% to 95% of them were counted only once. Roughly 0.67% of the sample rests with the top ten.

The sequence links TRBV7-2 to TRBJ1-2; a tentative D call is TRBD1 (6 bases match). The clonotype originates from a female donor with multiple sclerosis, enrolled in a pregnancy study. The material sequenced was CD4+ T cells from peripheral blood mononuclear cells, taken in the first trimester of pregnancy. The CDR3 region has the sequence CASSPPAGGLRGYTF. The nucleotide sequence is TGTGCCAGCAGTCCCCCAGCGGGGGGCCTTAGGGGCTACACCTTC.